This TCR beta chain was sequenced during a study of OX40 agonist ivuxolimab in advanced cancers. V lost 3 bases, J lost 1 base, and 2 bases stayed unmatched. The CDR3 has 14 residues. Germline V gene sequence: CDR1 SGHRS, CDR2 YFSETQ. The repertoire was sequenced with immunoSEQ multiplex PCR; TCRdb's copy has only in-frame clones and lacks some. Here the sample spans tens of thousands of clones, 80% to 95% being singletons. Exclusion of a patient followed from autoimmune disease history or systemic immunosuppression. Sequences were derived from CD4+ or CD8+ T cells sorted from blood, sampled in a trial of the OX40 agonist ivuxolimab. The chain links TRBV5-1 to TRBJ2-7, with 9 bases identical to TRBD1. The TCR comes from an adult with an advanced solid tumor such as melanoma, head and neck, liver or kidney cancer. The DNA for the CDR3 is TGCGCCAGCAGCTCCGGGACAGGGTCCTACGAGCAGTACTTC. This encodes CASSSGTGSYEQYF.